Given below is one T cell receptor beta chain in context. This sample is drawn from a study of blood T cell repertoires in COVID-19. V was pared by 0 bases and J by 4 bases, with 16 bases between. Looked up from germline, CDR1 is SGHDN and CDR2 is FVKESK. The CDR3 has 17 amino acids. Assay used: immunoSEQ multiplex PCR; TCRdb lists only in-frame clones, some missing. The table lists about 190,000 clones, about 89% of them singletons. This clonotype was obtained from a man aged 35 to 55 with acute or convalescent COVID-19. Sequencing was performed on peripheral blood. The chain links TRBV14 to TRBJ2-1, with D unresolved. The CDR3 DNA reads TGTGCCAGCAGCCAAGATTCGGCCAGAACAGTATACAATGAGCAGTTCTTC. Translated: CASSQDSARTVYNEQFF.